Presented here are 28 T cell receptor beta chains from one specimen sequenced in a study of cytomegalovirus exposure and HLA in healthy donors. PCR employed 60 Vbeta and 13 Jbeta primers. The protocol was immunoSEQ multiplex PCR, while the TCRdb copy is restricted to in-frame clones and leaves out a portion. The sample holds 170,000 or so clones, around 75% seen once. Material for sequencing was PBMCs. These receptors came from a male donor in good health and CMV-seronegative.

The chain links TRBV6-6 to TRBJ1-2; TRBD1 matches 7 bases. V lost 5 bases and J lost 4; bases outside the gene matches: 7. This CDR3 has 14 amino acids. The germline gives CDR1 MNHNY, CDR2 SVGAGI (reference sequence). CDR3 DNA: TGTGCCAGCAGTGGGGGACAGAAGTCCTATGGCTACACCTTC. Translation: CASSGGQKSYGYTF.

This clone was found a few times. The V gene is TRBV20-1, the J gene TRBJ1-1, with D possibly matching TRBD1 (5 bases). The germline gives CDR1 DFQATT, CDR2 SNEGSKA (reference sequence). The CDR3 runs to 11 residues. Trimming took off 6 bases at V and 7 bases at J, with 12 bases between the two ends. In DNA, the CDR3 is TGCAGTGCGGGAGGGGTTATTGAAGCTTTCTTT. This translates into CSAGGVIEAFF.

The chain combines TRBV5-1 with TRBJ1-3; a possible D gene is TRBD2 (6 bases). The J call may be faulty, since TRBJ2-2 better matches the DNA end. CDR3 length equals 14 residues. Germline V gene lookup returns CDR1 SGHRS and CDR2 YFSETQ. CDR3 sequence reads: CASSLGLYTGELFF. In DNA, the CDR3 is TGCGCCAGCAGCCTGGGACTCTACACCGGGGAGCTGTTTTTT.

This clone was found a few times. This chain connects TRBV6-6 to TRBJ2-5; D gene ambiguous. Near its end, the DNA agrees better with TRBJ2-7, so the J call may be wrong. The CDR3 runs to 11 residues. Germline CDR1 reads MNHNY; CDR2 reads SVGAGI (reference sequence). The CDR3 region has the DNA TGTGCCAGCAGCGGGTCCTACGAGCAGTACTTC. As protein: CASSGSYEQYF.

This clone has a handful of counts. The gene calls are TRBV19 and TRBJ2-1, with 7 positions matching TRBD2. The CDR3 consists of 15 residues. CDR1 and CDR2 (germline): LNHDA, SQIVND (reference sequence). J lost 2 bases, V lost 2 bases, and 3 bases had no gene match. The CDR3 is CASSISGAAYNEQFF. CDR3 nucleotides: TGTGCCAGTAGTATAAGCGGGGCTGCCTACAATGAGCAGTTCTTC.

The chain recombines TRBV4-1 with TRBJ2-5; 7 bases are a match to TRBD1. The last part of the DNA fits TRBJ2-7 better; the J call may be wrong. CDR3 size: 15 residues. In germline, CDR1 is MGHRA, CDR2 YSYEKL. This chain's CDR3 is CASSQITGVAYEQYF. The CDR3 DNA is TGCGCCAGCAGCCAGATTACAGGGGTGGCCTACGAGCAGTACTTC.

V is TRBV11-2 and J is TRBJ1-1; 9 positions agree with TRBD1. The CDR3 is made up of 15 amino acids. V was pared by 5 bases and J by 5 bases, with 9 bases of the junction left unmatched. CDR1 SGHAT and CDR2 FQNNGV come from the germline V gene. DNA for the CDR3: TGTGCCAGCAGCCCGACACAGGGGGCAGAAACTGAAGCTTTCTTT. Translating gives CASSPTQGAETEAFF.

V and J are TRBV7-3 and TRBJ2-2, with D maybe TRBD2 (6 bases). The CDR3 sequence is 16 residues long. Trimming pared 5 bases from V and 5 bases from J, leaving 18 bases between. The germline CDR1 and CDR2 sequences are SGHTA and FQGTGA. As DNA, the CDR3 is TGTGCCAGCAGCCCCTTAAAGGGAGGAAGGACCGGGGAGCTGTTTTTT. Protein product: CASSPLKGGRTGELFF.

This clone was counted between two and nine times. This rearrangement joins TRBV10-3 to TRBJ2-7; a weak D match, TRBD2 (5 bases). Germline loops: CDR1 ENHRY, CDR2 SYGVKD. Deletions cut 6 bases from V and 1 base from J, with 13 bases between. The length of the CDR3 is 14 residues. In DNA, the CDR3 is TGTGCCATCAGCTCAACTAGTCGTTCCTACGAGCAGTACTTC. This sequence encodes CAISSTSRSYEQYF.

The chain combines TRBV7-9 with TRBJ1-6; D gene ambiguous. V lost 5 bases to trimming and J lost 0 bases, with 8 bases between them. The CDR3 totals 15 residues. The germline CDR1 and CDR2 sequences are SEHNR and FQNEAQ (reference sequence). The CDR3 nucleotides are TGTGCCAGCAGCCTCGAGAGCTCCTATAATTCACCCCTCCACTTT. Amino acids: CASSLESSYNSPLHF.

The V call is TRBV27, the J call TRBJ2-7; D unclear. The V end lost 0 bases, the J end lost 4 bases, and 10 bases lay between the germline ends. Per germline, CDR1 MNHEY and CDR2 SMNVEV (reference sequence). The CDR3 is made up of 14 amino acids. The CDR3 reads CASSLSGDGYEQYF. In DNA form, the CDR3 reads TGTGCCAGCAGTTTATCCGGAGATGGGTACGAGCAGTACTTC.

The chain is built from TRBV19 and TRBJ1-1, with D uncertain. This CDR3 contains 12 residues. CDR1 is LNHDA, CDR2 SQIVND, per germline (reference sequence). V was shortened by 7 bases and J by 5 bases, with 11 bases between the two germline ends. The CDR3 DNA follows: TGTGCCAGTACTTATTTCGGGACTGAAGCTTTCTTT. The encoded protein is CASTYFGTEAFF.

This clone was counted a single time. This CDR3 is CASSSSGTKINQPQHF. The CDR3, as DNA: TGTGCCAGCAGTTCCTCCGGGACAAAGATCAATCAGCCCCAGCATTTT. The chain couples TRBV28 to TRBJ1-5; possible D gene TRBD1, 6 bases. Germline V lookup: CDR1 MDHEN, CDR2 SYDVKM. CDR3 length: 16 residues. V shed 4 bases and J shed 3 bases, with 16 bases lying between them.

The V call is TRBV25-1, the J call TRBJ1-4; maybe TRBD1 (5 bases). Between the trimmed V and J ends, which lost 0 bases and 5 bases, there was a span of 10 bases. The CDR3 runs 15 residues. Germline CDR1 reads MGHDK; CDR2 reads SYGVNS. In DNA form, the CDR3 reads TGTGCCAGCAGTGAATATCGGGGGGTAAATGAAAAACTGTTTTTT. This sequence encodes CASSEYRGVNEKLFF. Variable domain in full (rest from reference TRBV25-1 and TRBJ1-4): EADIYQTPRYLVIGTGKKITLECSQTMGHDKMYWYQQDPGMELHLIHYSYGVNSTEKGDLSSESTVSRIRTEHFPLTLESARPSHTSQYLCASSEYRGVNEKLFFGSGTQLSVL.

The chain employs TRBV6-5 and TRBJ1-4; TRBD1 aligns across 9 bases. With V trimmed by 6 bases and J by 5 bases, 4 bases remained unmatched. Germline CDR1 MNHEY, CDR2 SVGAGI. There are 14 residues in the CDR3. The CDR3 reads CASSSGQGNEKLFF. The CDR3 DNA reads TGTGCCAGCAGCTCGGGACAGGGCAATGAAAAACTGTTTTTT.

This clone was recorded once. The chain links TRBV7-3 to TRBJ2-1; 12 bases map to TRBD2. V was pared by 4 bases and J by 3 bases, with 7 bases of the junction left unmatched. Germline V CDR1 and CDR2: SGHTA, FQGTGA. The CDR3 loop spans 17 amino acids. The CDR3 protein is CASSSRTSGAVYNEQFF. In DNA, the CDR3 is TGTGCCAGCAGCTCCCGGACTAGCGGGGCTGTCTACAATGAGCAGTTCTTC.

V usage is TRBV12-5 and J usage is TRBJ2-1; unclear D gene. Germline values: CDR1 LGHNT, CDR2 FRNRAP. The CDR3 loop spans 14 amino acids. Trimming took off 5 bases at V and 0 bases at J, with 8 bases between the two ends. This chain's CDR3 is CASGLPSSYNEQFF. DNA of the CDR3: TGTGCTAGTGGTCTCCCGAGCTCCTACAATGAGCAGTTCTTC. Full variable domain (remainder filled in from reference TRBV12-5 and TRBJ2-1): DARVTQTPRHKVTEMGQEVTMRCQPILGHNTVFWYRQTMMQGLELLAYFRNRAPLDDSGMPKDRFSAEMPDATLATLKIQPSEPRDSAVYFCASGLPSSYNEQFFGPGTRLTVL.

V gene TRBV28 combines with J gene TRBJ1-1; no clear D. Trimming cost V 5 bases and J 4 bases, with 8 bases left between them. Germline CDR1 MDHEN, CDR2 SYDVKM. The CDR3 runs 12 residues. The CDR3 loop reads CASSLPFTEAFF. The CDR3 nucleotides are TGTGCCAGCAGTCTCCCTTTCACTGAAGCTTTCTTT. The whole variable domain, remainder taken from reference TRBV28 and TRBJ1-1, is DVKVTQSSRYLVKRTGEKVFLECVQDMDHENMFWYRQDPGLGLRLIYFSYDVKMKEKGDIPEGYSVSREKKERFSLILESASTNQTSMYLCASSLPFTEAFFGQGTRLTVV.

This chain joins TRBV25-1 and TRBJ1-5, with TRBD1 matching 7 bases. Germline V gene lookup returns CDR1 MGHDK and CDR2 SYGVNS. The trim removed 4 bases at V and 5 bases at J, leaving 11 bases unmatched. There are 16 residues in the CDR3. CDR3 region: CASSARDSRPDQPQHF. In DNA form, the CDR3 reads TGTGCCAGCAGTGCCCGGGACAGTCGCCCCGATCAGCCCCAGCATTTT.

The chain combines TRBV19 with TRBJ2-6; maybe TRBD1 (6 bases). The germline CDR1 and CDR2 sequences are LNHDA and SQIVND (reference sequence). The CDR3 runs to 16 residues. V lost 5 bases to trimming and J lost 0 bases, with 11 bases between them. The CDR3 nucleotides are TGTGCCAGTAGTCCGGAACAGGGCTCTGGGGCCAACGTCCTGACTTTC. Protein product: CASSPEQGSGANVLTF.

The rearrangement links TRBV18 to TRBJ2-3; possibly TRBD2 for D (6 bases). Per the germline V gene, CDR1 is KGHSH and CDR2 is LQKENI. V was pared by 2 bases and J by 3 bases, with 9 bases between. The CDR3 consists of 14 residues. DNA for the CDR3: TGTGCCAGCTCACCAAGGGAGGTGACAGATACGCAGTATTTT. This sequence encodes CASSPREVTDTQYF.

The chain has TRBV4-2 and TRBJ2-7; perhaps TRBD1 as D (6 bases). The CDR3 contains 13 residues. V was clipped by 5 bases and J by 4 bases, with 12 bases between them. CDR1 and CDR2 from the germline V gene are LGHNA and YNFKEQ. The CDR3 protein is CASSGSQGYEQYF. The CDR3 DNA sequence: TGTGCCAGCAGCGGTTCTCAGGGGTACGAGCAGTACTTC.

The CDR3 protein is CASSLKHGTGYGYTF. The DNA for the CDR3 is TGTGCCAGCAGCTTAAAGCACGGGACAGGATATGGCTACACCTTC. The chain combines TRBV7-3 with TRBJ1-2; the match to TRBD1 covers 8 bases. The germline CDR1 and CDR2 sequences are SGHTA and FQGTGA. V gave up 1 base and J gave up 5 bases; unmatched junction bases: 6. This CDR3 has 15 residues.

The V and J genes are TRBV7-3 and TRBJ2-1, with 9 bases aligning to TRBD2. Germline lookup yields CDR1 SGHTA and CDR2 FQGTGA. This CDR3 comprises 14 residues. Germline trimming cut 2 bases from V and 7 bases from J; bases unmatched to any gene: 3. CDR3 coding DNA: TGTGCCAGCAGCTTAGCGGGAGGGATAAATGAGCAGTTCTTC. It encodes CASSLAGGINEQFF. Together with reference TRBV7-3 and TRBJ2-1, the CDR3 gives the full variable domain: GAGVSQTPSNKVTEKGKYVELRCDPISGHTALYWYRQSLGQGPEFLIYFQGTGAADDSGLPNDRFFAVRPEGSVSTLKIQRTERGDSAVYLCASSLAGGINEQFFGPGTRLTVL.

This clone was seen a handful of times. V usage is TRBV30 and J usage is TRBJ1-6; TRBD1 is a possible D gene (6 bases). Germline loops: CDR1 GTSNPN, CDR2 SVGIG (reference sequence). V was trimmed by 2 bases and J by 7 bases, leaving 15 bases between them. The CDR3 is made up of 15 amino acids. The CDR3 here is CAWSRKQGGNSPLHF. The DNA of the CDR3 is TGTGCCTGGAGTCGGAAACAGGGAGGGAATTCACCCCTCCACTTT.

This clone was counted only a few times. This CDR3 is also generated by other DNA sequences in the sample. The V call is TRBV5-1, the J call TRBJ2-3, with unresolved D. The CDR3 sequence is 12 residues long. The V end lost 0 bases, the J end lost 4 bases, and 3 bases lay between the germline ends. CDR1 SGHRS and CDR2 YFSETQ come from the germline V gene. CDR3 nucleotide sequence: TGCGCCAGCAGCTTGGCAGCAGATACGCAGTATTTT. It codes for CASSLAADTQYF.

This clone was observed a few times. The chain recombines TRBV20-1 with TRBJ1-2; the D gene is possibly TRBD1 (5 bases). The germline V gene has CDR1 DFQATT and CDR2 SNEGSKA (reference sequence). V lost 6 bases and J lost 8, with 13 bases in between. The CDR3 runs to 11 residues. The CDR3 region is CSAAGVGGYTF. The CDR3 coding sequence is TGCAGTGCAGCGGGGGTGGGGGGCTACACCTTC.

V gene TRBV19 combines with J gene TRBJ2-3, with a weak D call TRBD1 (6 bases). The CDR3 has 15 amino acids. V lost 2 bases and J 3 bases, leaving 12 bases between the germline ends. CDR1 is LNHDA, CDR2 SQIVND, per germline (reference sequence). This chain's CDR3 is CASSIQGTMTDTQYF. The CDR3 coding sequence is TGTGCCAGTAGTATACAGGGGACAATGACAGATACGCAGTATTTT.